Reported below is one TCR beta chain. This clone occurred once. Its antigen target is currently unknown. Base qualities were left out, and no much larger clone turns up one base away. The twin pairs came from the European Cystic Fibrosis Twin and Sibling Study Cohort, which recruited patients from more than 150 CF clinics across 14 European countries. Zygosity and CFTR genotype were verified in-house, and zygosity was tested by multiplex PCR of nine short tandem repeat loci. Peripheral blood was sampled from each twin, with clinical parameters recorded on the day of blood sampling. Phenol/chloroform extraction was used to isolate genomic DNA from peripheral blood cells, and the DNA was then kept in TE buffer at 4 degrees C. The sample originates from a study of monozygotic twins with cystic fibrosis (dated by TCRdb to the early 2020s). Concerning the study at large: Barcoded libraries were prepared from around 3.2 micrograms of fragmented DNA with roughly 15 PCR cycles. On the day of blood sampling, twins were ranked among around 1,000 cohort participants for weight-for-height and for FEVPerc (FEV1 disease centile). To gauge how much genetics shapes V and J gene usage, the researchers compared TCR beta repertoires both within and across 16 monozygotic twin pairs who have cystic fibrosis. The cohort included ten female and six male twin pairs, mostly children and adolescents, aged about 2.0 to 40 years with a median of 9.1 years. Data for three of the twin pairs had previously been reported in another context. What the study reported, not specific to this receptor: V gene usage was most similar to the co-twin in 13 of 16 pairs, and J usage was most similar to the co-twin in 8 of 16 pairs, which suggests genetic constraints. The cohort was small, and the number of shared CDR3s showed no association with age, concordance or disease severity. Sharing of nucleotide-identical clonotypes was significantly greater within monozygotic CF twin pairs than between unrelated CF individuals (P = 0.000026, Mann-Whitney). Simpson clonality was generally low (median around 0.009), which suggests a naive-dominated repertoire, and clonality was higher in the most severely affected patients.

Following the manufacturer's instructions, the researchers used the immunoSEQ immune profiling system to amplify TCR beta CDR3 regions via multiplex PCR. An Illumina NextSeq system was used to carry out the sequencing. Processing in the source paper ran as follows. The immunoSEQ Analyzer platform handled processing of the sequence data, and clonality was calculated by taking the square root of Simpson's index of productive rearrangements. Similarity in V and J usage was quantified by Jensen-Shannon distance, and CDR3 generation probabilities were calculated with OLGA. Shared CDR3 sequences were searched against the immuneACCESS database (August 2020) and VDJdb (December 2020). TCRdb stores this immuneACCESS table with in-frame sequences only. Part of the clones is absent; in the studies checked, under half of the shortfall reflects unresolved V genes, and no reason is known for the rest. The V and J calls and the clone size are those of that table, but D and trimming were determined from the DNA. Here the sample has fewer than 10,000 clones; 98% occur a single time. The ten biggest clones cover more than 0.2% of the sample.

The sample consisted of blood. This receptor was taken from a girl aged 2 to 9 with cystic fibrosis.

The nucleotides are TGCGCCAGCAGCTTGGAAGGCAGAGCGGGGGACGAAAGGTACTTC. Its translation reads: CASSLEGRAGDERYF. Here the chain combines TRBV5-1 and TRBJ2-7; TRBD2 fits 8 bases in the junction. V is pruned by 0 bases and J by 12 bases, leaving 14 bases of the junction without a gene match. Reading the germline V gene gives CDR1 SGHRS and CDR2 YFSETQ. Including the terminal cysteine and phenylalanine, the CDR3 comprises 15 residues. Only CDR3 DNA is held: 45 bases, read in frame from base 1.